The T cell receptor beta chain under discussion was sequenced for a study of CD8 T cells in ankylosing spondylitis. TCRdb reprocessed the 5' RACE reads via MiXCR and lists one record per CDR3 protein. The table includes a few hundred thousand distinct CDR3 sequences, approximately 20% detected once. The CDR3 runs 15 residues. The V end was cut by 2 bases, the J end by 2 bases, with 10 bases between. Germline CDR1 LNHNV, CDR2 YYDKDF (reference sequence). Concerning this clonotype: What it binds is not known.

Study results and caveats: Apparently characteristic of ankylosing spondylitis blood was a TCR beta motif (under ten highly homologous variants). Earlier work had already found some motif variants in reactive arthritis synovial fluid and blood.

This TCR derives from a male donor with ankylosing spondylitis. The chain employs TRBV15 and TRBJ1-5, with a weak D call TRBD1 (5 bases). Sequencing was done on a sample of blood, either unsorted or a sorted T cell fraction (not recorded which). Written as DNA, the CDR3 is TGTGCCACCAGCAGATTTCGAGGGGGCAATCAGCCCCAGCATTTT. This translates into CATSRFRGGNQPQHF.